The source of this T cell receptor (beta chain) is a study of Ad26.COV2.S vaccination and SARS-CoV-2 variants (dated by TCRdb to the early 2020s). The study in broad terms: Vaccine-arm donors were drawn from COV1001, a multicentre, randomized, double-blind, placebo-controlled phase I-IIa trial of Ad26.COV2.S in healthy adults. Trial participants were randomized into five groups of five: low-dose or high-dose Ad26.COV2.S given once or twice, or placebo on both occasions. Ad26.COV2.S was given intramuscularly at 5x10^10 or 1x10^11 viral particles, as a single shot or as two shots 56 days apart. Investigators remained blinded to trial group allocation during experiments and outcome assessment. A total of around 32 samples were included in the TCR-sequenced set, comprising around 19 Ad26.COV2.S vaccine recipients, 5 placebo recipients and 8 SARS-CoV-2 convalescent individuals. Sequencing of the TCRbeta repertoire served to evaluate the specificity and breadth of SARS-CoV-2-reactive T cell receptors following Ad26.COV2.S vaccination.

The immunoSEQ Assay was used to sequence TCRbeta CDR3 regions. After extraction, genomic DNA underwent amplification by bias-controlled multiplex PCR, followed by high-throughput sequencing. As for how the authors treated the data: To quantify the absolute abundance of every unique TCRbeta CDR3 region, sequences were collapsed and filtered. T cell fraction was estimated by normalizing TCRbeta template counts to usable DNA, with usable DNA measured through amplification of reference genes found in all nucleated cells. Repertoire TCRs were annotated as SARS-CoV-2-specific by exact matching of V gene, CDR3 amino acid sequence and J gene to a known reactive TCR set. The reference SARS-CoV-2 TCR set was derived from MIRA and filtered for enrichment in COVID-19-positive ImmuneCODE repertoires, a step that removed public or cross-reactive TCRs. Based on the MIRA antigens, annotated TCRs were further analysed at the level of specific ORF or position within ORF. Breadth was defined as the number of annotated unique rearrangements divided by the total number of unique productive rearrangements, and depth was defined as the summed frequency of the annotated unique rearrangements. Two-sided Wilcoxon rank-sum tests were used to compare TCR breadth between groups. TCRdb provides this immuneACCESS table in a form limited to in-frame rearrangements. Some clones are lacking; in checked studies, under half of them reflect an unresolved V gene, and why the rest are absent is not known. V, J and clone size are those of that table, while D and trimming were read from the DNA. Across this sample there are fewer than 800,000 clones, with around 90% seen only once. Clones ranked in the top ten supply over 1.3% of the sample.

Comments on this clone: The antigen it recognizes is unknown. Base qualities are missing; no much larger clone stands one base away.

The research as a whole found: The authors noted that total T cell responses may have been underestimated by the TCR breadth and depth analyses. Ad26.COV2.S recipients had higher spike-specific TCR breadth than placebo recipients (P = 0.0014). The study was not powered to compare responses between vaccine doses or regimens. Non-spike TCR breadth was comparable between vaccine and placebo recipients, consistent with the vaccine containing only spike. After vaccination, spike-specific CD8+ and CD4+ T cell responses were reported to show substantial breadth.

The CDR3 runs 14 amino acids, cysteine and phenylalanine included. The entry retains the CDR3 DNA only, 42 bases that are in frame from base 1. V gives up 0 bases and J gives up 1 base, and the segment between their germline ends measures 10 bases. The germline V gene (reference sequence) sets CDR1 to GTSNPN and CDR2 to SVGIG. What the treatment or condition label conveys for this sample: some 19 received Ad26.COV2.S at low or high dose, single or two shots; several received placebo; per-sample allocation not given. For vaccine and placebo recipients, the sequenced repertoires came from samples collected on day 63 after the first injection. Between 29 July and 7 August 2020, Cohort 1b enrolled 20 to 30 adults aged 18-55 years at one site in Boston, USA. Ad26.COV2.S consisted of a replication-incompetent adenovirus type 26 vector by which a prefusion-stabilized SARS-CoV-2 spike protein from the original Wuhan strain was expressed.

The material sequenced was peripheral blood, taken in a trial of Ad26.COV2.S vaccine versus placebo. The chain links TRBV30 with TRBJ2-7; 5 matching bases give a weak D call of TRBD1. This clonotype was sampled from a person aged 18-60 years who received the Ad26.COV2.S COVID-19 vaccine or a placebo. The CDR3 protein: CAWSVGRQSYEQYF. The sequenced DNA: TGTGCCTGGAGTGTAGGTAGACAGTCCTACGAGCAGTACTTC. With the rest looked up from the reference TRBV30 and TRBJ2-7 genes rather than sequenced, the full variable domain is SQTIHQWPATLVQPVGSPLSLECTVEGTSNPNLYWYRQAAGRGLQLLFYSVGIGQISSEVPQNLSASRPQDRQFILSSKKLLLSDSGFYLCAWSVGRQSYEQYFGPGTRLTVT.